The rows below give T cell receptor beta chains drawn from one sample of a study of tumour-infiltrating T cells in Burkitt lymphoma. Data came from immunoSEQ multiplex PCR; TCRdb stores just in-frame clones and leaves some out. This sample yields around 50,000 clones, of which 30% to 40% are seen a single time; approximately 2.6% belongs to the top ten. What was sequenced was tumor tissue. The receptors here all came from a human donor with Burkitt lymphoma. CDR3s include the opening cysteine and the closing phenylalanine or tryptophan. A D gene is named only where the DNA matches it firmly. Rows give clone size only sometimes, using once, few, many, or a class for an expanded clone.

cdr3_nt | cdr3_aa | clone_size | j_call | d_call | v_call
TGCGCCAGCAGATGGTATTTGGGGGAGGAGACCCAGTACTTC | CASRWYLGEETQYF | few | TRBJ2-5 | NA | TRBV5-1
TGTGCCAGCAGCCCACAGGGGATTGGCAATCAGCCCCAGCATTTT | CASSPQGIGNQPQHF | few | TRBJ1-5 | TRBD1 | TRBV2
TGCGCCAGCAGCTTAGGGACAGATGGCTACACCTTC | CASSLGTDGYTF | few | TRBJ1-2 | TRBD1 | TRBV5-1
TGTGCCACCAGCGAATCCAGGTGGACTGAAGCTTTCTTT | CATSESRWTEAFF | few | TRBJ1-1 | NA | TRBV15
TGTGCCAGCAGTGATACGGGTAATGGCTACACCTTC | CASSDTGNGYTF | few | TRBJ1-2 | NA | TRBV2
TGTGCCAGCAGCCCTCAGGTCGGAGTAAATGAAAAACTGTTTTTT | CASSPQVGVNEKLFF | NA | TRBJ1-4 | NA | TRBV9
TGTGCCAGTAGGACCGGACGCCTCCGTAATGAAAAACTGTTTTTT | CASRTGRLRNEKLFF | NA | TRBJ1-4 | NA | TRBV19
TGCGCCAGCAGCCAAGAGAGACTCTATGGCTACACCTTC | CASSQERLYGYTF | few | TRBJ1-2 | NA | TRBV4-3
TGTGCCAGCAAGTCCCTAGCGGTAGTCGGGGAGCTGTTTTTT | CASKSLAVVGELFF | NA | TRBJ2-2 | TRBD2 | TRBV6-1
TGTGCCAGCAGCCATTGGAGGGATGGCACTGAAGCTTTCTTT | CASSHWRDGTEAFF | few | TRBJ1-1 | NA | TRBV14
TGCGCCAGCAGCCAAGTTGACAGCTCCTATAATTCACCCCTCCACTTT | CASSQVDSSYNSPLHF | NA | TRBJ1-6 | NA | TRBV4-1
TGTGCCAGCAGTTGGGGGGGGGACTGGTCACCCCTCCACTTT | CASSWGGDWSPLHF | NA | TRBJ1-6 | NA | TRBV28
TGCGCCAGCAGCTCTTCTGGGAGTAGCGGGGGGCGGGAGACCCAGTACTTC | CASSSSGSSGGRETQYF | NA | TRBJ2-5 | TRBD2 | TRBV5-1
TGTGCCAGCAGTCGGGACAGGGGGCTCAGCGGCTACACCTTC | CASSRDRGLSGYTF | NA | TRBJ1-2 | TRBD1 | TRBV28
TGTGCCAGCAGCCAAGGGACAGGGAAAGATACGCAGTATTTT | CASSQGTGKDTQYF | few | TRBJ2-3 | TRBD1 | TRBV7-9
TGCGCCAGCAGCCCAACCCAGGGGTCTAGACCCTACGAGCAGTACTTC | CASSPTQGSRPYEQYF | once | TRBJ2-7 | NA | TRBV5-1
TGTGCCAGCAGCTTACTAGCGGGGGGCCGACGGGAGCAGTTCTTC | CASSLLAGGRREQFF | NA | TRBJ2-1 | TRBD2 | TRBV5-4
TGTGCCAGCAGCGCAGGAGGGACAGAAGGAAACACCATATATTTT | CASSAGGTEGNTIYF | few | TRBJ1-3 | TRBD1 | TRBV9
TGTGCCAGTAGTGTACAGGGGGCCGGTCAGCCCCAGCATTTT | CASSVQGAGQPQHF | few | TRBJ1-5 | TRBD1 | TRBV19
TGTGCCAGCAGCGTAGGGACAGGGACGGCTCAGCCCCAGCATTTT | CASSVGTGTAQPQHF | NA | TRBJ1-5 | TRBD1 | TRBV9
TGTGCCAGCACTCAACTTGGACTGTACAACTATGGCTACACCTTC | CASTQLGLYNYGYTF | few | TRBJ1-2 | NA | TRBV6-1
TGCGCCAGCAGCCTCATACCCACGCAGGGGACCTACTCTGGGGCCAACGTCCTGACTTTC | CASSLIPTQGTYSGANVLTF | NA | TRBJ2-6 | NA | TRBV5-1
TGTGCCAGCAGGACCAGCGGGAGGGGGGAGACCCAGTACTTC | CASRTSGRGETQYF | NA | TRBJ2-5 | TRBD2 | TRBV6-6
TGTGCCAGCAGAACCGGGCGGGAGTCTGGGGCCAACGTCCTGACTTTC | CASRTGRESGANVLTF | NA | TRBJ2-6 | TRBD2 | TRBV5-5
TGTGCCAGCAGCTTGGGGTACGGAGCGGGGGGCCAAGAGACCCAGTACTTC | CASSLGYGAGGQETQYF | NA | TRBJ2-5 | TRBD2 | TRBV5-5
TGCACTCCCTCAGGGTTACATGGCTACACCTTC | CTPSGLHGYTF | NA | TRBJ1-2 | NA | TRBV20-1
TGTGCCACCAGCAGAAGGGGGGGGCCAGCAGATACGCAGTATTTT | CATSRRGGPADTQYF | NA | TRBJ2-3 | NA | TRBV15
TGTGCCAGCAAAACGGGGACAGGAGAAGGTACGCAGTATTTT | CASKTGTGEGTQYF | NA | TRBJ2-3 | TRBD1 | TRBV6-5
TGCGCCAGCAGCCAAGATTCGGGGGCCTCCTACGAGCAGTACTTC | CASSQDSGASYEQYF | NA | TRBJ2-7 | NA | TRBV4-1
TGTGCCAGCAGCCCCCAGGGGGGTTCTACCACTGAAGCTTTCTTT | CASSPQGGSTTEAFF | few | TRBJ1-1 | TRBD1 | TRBV7-9
TGTGCCAGCAGTACTAAAATGAGGGGCCCTACCTCTGGGGCCAACGTCCTGACTTTC | CASSTKMRGPTSGANVLTF | few | TRBJ2-6 | NA | TRBV27
TGCGCCAGCAGCCAAGATAGAAACAGGGAACCCTTTTATGGCTACACCTTC | CASSQDRNREPFYGYTF | few | TRBJ1-2 | NA | TRBV4-3
TGTGCCAGCAGCTTAGACGGCAACTACGAGCAGTACTTC | CASSLDGNYEQYF | NA | TRBJ2-7 | NA | TRBV7-6
TGTGCATTAGGACAGGGCGTCCATAATTCACCCCTCCACTTT | CALGQGVHNSPLHF | NA | TRBJ1-6 | NA | TRBV7-5